The 15 T cell receptor beta chains below were found in one sample sequenced in a study of OX40 agonist ivuxolimab in advanced cancers. To prepare the library, the immunoSEQ multiplex PCR assay was applied. TCRdb carries this immuneACCESS record with in-frame sequences only. Its versions omit some clonotypes, under half of them owing to an unresolved V gene in the studies checked, with the rest unexplained. This sample holds about 20,000 clones; roughly 80% were observed only once. Of the sample, 50% to 55% falls within the top ten clones. The starting material was CD4+ or CD8+ T cells sorted from blood, obtained in a trial of the OX40 agonist ivuxolimab. These receptors all come from an adult with an advanced solid tumor such as melanoma, head and neck, liver or kidney cancer.

This chain links TRBV7-7 with TRBJ2-1; no clear D gene. Germline V lookup: CDR1 SSHAT, CDR2 FNYEAQ (reference sequence). The CDR3 totals 15 residues. V dropped 1 base and J dropped 9 bases, with 16 bases sitting between them. CDR3 sequence reads: CASSLEVSRYGEQFF. The CDR3 DNA reads as TGTGCCAGCAGCTTAGAAGTCTCGCGGTACGGTGAGCAGTTCTTC.

This chain uses TRBV7-9 with TRBJ2-1; TRBD2 aligns across 8 bases. The CDR3 runs 13 residues. V shed 5 bases and J 8 bases; nucleotides not matched to a gene: 5. Germline lookup yields CDR1 SEHNR and CDR2 FQNEAQ (reference sequence). CDR3 in amino acids: CASSTQLADEQFF. The CDR3 DNA reads TGTGCCAGCAGCACCCAACTAGCGGATGAGCAGTTCTTC.

This clone was found once. The chain uses TRBV9 and TRBJ2-7; a possible D gene is TRBD2 (6 bases). Trimming shortened V by 4 bases and J by 0 bases, and 14 bases separated the two germline ends. The CDR3 covers 15 residues. Germline CDR1 reads SGDLS; CDR2 reads YYNGEE. The CDR3 loop is CASSPGGASSYEQYF. The DNA of the CDR3 is TGTGCCAGCAGCCCCGGAGGGGCGAGCTCCTACGAGCAGTACTTC.

V and J are TRBV7-9 and TRBJ2-5; 7 bases fit TRBD1. Germline-derived CDR1 and CDR2 are SEHNR and FQNEAQ (reference sequence). The V and J ends lost 4 bases and 3 bases, in that order; junction bases with no gene match: 8. The CDR3 is 15 amino acids. The CDR3: CASSSRDRAEETQYF. The CDR3 coding sequence is TGTGCCAGCAGCTCGCGCGACAGGGCCGAAGAGACCCAGTACTTC. Looking up the rest from reference TRBV7-9 and TRBJ2-5 gives the full variable domain: DTGVSQNPRHKITKRGQNVTFRCDPISEHNRLYWYRQTLGQGPEFLTYFQNEAQLEKSRLLSDRFSAERPKGSFSTLEIQRTEQGDSAMYLCASSSRDRAEETQYFGPGTRLLVL.

The rearrangement uses TRBV7-2 and TRBJ2-5; D possibly corresponds to TRBD1 (5 bases). Between the trimmed V and J ends, which lost 10 bases and 2 bases, there was a span of 17 bases. In germline, CDR1 is SGHTA, CDR2 FQGNSA. The CDR3 runs to 14 residues. CDR3 DNA: TGTGCCACCGGCGAAAAGACAGAACAAGAGACCCAGTACTTC. It yields the protein CATGEKTEQETQYF.

This chain connects TRBV27 to TRBJ1-2; 8 bases are shared with TRBD1. Germline values: CDR1 MNHEY, CDR2 SMNVEV (reference sequence). The V and J ends lost 4 bases and 7 bases, in that order; junction bases with no gene match: 8. CDR3 length equals 14 residues. The CDR3, as DNA: TGTGCCAGCAGTTACACGCAGGGGGCGGGTGGCTACACCTTC. As protein: CASSYTQGAGGYTF.

The genes are TRBV28 and TRBJ1-4; D remains ambiguous. Trimming pared 2 bases from V and 5 bases from J, leaving 15 bases between. This CDR3 spans 16 amino acids. The germline CDR1 and CDR2 sequences are MDHEN and SYDVKM. CDR3 in amino acids: CASSLDWSGGNEKLFF. CDR3 nucleotide sequence: TGTGCCAGCAGTTTAGATTGGTCAGGTGGGAATGAAAAACTGTTTTTT.

The V call is TRBV27, the J call TRBJ2-3; D might be TRBD1 (5 bases). The ends were cut back, 1 base at V and 8 bases at J, with 10 bases in the middle. The CDR3 consists of 13 residues. Germline loops: CDR1 MNHEY, CDR2 SMNVEV (reference sequence). In nucleotides, the CDR3 is TGTGCCAGCAGTTTATTGTCCCAGGGTACGCAGTATTTT. Its protein is CASSLLSQGTQYF.

This rearrangement joins TRBV30 to TRBJ1-6; TRBD1 is a possible D gene (5 bases). This CDR3 region has 15 residues. Germline V gene lookup returns CDR1 GTSNPN and CDR2 SVGIG (reference sequence). V gave up 2 bases and J gave up 5 bases, with 13 bases separating them. CDR3 loop: CAWSLGRRDNSPLHF. The CDR3 nucleotides read TGTGCCTGGAGTCTGGGACGGAGAGATAATTCACCCCTCCACTTT.

The chain recombines TRBV6-5 with TRBJ1-3; D not certain. V was clipped by 4 bases and J by 0 bases, with 7 bases between them. The germline V gene has CDR1 MNHEY and CDR2 SVGAGI. This CDR3 comprises 14 residues. The CDR3 nucleotides read TGTGCCAGCAGTTTCGAAGCCTCTGGAAACACCATATATTTT. It yields the protein CASSFEASGNTIYF.

The chain combines TRBV7-6 with TRBJ2-6; D is ambiguous. The CDR3 loop spans 15 amino acids. Germline assignment: CDR1 SGHVS and CDR2 FNYEAQ. V shed 1 base and J shed 4 bases, with 8 bases lying between them. CDR3 nucleotides: TGTGCCAGCAGCTTAGGCTCGGAGGGGGCCAACGTCCTGACTTTC. As protein: CASSLGSEGANVLTF. Full variable domain (remainder filled in from reference TRBV7-6 and TRBJ2-6): GAGVSQSPRYKVTKRGQDVALRCDPISGHVSLYWYRQALGQGPEFLTYFNYEAQQDKSGLPNDRFSAERPEGSISTLTIQRTEQRDSAMYRCASSLGSEGANVLTFGAGSRLTVL.

There are a few counts of this clone. Here the CDR3 reads CASSTDGLWSPLHF. CDR3 nucleotides: TGCGCCAGCAGCACGGACGGCCTTTGGTCACCCCTCCACTTT. V and J are TRBV4-1 and TRBJ1-6, with D uncertain. The CDR3 has 14 residues. Between the trimmed V and J ends, which lost 5 bases and 10 bases, there was a span of 15 bases. Germline values: CDR1 MGHRA, CDR2 YSYEKL.

This chain links TRBV19 with TRBJ1-1; the D gene is possibly TRBD1 (5 bases). This CDR3 comprises 13 residues. Germline CDR1 LNHDA, CDR2 SQIVND (reference sequence). V lost 3 bases to trimming and J lost 1 base, with 6 bases between them. For the CDR3, the DNA is TGTGCCAGTAGTATCAGGGCGAACACTGAAGCTTTCTTT. Amino acids: CASSIRANTEAFF.

CDR3 region: CASSQGAGEDEQYF. The CDR3 DNA is TGCGCCAGCAGCCAAGGGGCAGGGGAGGACGAGCAGTACTTC. The genes are TRBV4-1 and TRBJ2-7; D tentatively reads TRBD1 or TRBD2 (6 bases each). Trimming took off 1 base at V and 5 bases at J, with 12 bases between the two ends. The V gene's germline CDR1 is MGHRA and CDR2 YSYEKL. The CDR3 is 14 amino acids.

This chain joins TRBV29-1 and TRBJ1-2; D gene uncertain. The CDR3 has 12 amino acids. Germline assignment: CDR1 SQVTM and CDR2 ANQGSEA. Trimming took 4 bases from V and 6 from J, leaving 12 bases between them. CDR3 bases: TGCAGCGTTGCCCCGGTTGGGGATGGCTACACCTTC. It translates to CSVAPVGDGYTF.